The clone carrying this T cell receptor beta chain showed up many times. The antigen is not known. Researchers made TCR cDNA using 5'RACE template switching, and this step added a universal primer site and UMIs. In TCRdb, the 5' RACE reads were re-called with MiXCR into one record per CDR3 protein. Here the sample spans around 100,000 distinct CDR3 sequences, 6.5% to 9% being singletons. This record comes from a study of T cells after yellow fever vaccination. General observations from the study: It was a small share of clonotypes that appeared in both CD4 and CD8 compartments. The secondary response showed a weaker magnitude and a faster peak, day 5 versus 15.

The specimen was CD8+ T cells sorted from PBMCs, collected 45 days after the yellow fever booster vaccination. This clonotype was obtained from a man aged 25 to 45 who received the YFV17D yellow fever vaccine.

The CDR3 region has the DNA TGCGCCAGCAGTTCTAGCGGGGGTGACCCTACAGATACGCAGTATTTT. Translating gives CASSSSGGDPTDTQYF. The chain carries TRBV5-1 and TRBJ2-3, with 10 nucleotides matching TRBD2. The CDR3 runs 16 residues. Trimming at V came to 5 bases and at J to 3 bases, leaving 9 bases not matched to a gene. CDR1 and CDR2 from the germline V gene are SGHRS and YFSETQ.